One and the same sample provided the 15 T cell receptor beta chains below, sequenced in a study of T cell changes during pregnancy in multiple sclerosis. Assay used: immunoSEQ multiplex PCR; TCRdb lists only in-frame clones, some missing. This sample has about 60,000 clones, with 80% to 95% found just once. The sample here was peripheral blood, taken in the first trimester of pregnancy. The receptor set was obtained from a female donor with multiple sclerosis, enrolled in a pregnancy study.

The rearrangement uses TRBV6-1 and TRBJ1-6; 8 bases agree with TRBD1. V lost 5 bases and J lost 8; bases outside the gene matches: 5. The germline gives CDR1 MNHNS, CDR2 SASEGT. CDR3 length: 14 residues. CDR3 in DNA: TGTGCCAGCAGTCCACAGGGGGGAGATTCACCCCTCCACTTT. This codes for CASSPQGGDSPLHF.

V usage is TRBV5-6 and J usage is TRBJ2-1; D uncertain. Germline CDR1 reads SGHDT; CDR2 reads YYEEEE. Trimming cost V 2 bases and J 3 bases, with 9 bases left between them. CDR3 size: 14 residues. CDR3 coding DNA: TGTGCCAGCAGCTTTTCGTTCAGCTACAATGAGCAGTTCTTC. Its protein product is CASSFSFSYNEQFF.

This chain uses TRBV7-2 with TRBJ2-7; 7 nucleotides align to TRBD1. The CDR3 is 15 residues long. Germline V CDR1 and CDR2: SGHTA, FQGNSA. V dropped 7 bases and J dropped 4; count of bases not matched to a gene: 13. CDR3 DNA sequence: TGTGCCAGCACCGAACTACAGGGGTGGTTTTACGAGCAGTACTTC. It translates to CASTELQGWFYEQYF.

This rearrangement joins TRBV11-2 to TRBJ2-5, with 7 bases that match TRBD1. Per germline, CDR1 SGHAT and CDR2 FQNNGV. The junction had 7 bases not matched to a gene; V was cut back by 5 bases and J by 4 bases. This CDR3 region has 14 residues. CDR3 protein: CASSPDRAVETQYF. DNA for the CDR3: TGTGCCAGCAGCCCTGACAGGGCCGTAGAGACCCAGTACTTC. The full variable domain, completed using reference TRBV11-2 and TRBJ2-5, is EAGVAQSPRYKIIEKRQSVAFWCNPISGHATLYWYQQILGQGPKLLIQFQNNGVVDDSQLPKDRFSAERLKGVDSTLKIQPAKLEDSAVYLCASSPDRAVETQYFGPGTRLLVL.

The gene calls are TRBV4-1 and TRBJ1-5, with TRBD1 matching over 9 bases. V lost 0 bases to trimming and J lost 7 bases; unmatched junction nucleotides: 4. This CDR3 region has 15 residues. Germline CDR1 MGHRA, CDR2 YSYEKL. CDR3 residues: CASSQEDRGGQPQHF. The DNA for the CDR3 is TGCGCCAGCAGCCAAGAGGACAGGGGCGGGCAGCCCCAGCATTTT.

V gene TRBV7-3 combines with J gene TRBJ2-2; TRBD2 matches 8 bases. The germline CDR1 and CDR2 sequences are SGHTA and FQGTGA. The J segment lost 6 bases and the V segment lost 6 bases, leaving 9 bases of the junction unmatched. The length of the CDR3 is 15 residues. The CDR3, as DNA: TGTGCCAGCAGTCCCGACTCGGGGGGGCCCGGGGAGCTGTTTTTT. Amino acids: CASSPDSGGPGELFF.

This chain connects TRBV6-5 to TRBJ2-7; TRBD1 matches at 7 bases. Germline V gene data show CDR1 as MNHEY and CDR2 as SVGAGI. The J segment lost 3 bases and the V segment lost 7 bases, leaving 9 bases of the junction unmatched. The CDR3 is 14 residues long. The CDR3 nucleotides read TGTGCCAGCACCTACCGACAGGGCGGCTACGAGCAGTACTTC. Translating it yields CASTYRQGGYEQYF.

This chain uses TRBV7-3 with TRBJ1-1; the D is unclear. V was shortened by 3 bases and J by 0 bases, with 20 bases between the two germline ends. This CDR3 has 18 amino acids. The germline gives CDR1 SGHTA, CDR2 FQGTGA. Written as DNA, the CDR3 is TGTGCCAGCAGCTTGGGGTCAGGAGGGTTAGCCCTGAACACTGAAGCTTTCTTT. Amino acids: CASSLGSGGLALNTEAFF.

The V gene is TRBV9, the J gene TRBJ2-3; tentative D call: TRBD2 (7 bases). Germline lookup yields CDR1 SGDLS and CDR2 YYNGEE. The CDR3 consists of 15 residues. V lost 2 bases and J lost 5, with 15 bases in between. The CDR3 loop is CASSVLGGPGDTQYF. The CDR3 nucleotides read TGTGCCAGCAGCGTTCTGGGGGGGCCCGGAGATACGCAGTATTTT.

V usage is TRBV2 and J usage is TRBJ1-5, with no clear D. Trimming removed 3 bases at V and 3 bases at J, with 9 bases between. Germline V lookup: CDR1 SNHLY, CDR2 FYNNEI. The CDR3 is made up of 14 amino acids. As DNA, the CDR3 is TGTGCCAGCAGTGACAGCGGCCCCAATCAGCCCCAGCATTTT. Amino acids: CASSDSGPNQPQHF. Full variable domain (outside the CDR3, taken from reference TRBV2 and TRBJ1-5): EPEVTQTPSHQVTQMGQEVILRCVPISNHLYFYWYRQILGQKVEFLVSFYNNEISEKSEIFDDQFSVERPDGSNFTLKIRSTKLEDSAMYFCASSDSGPNQPQHFGDGTRLSIL.

The chain links TRBV19 to TRBJ1-5; 9 nucleotides line up with TRBD1. The V gene end was trimmed by 6 bases and the J gene end by 3 bases; junction bases not matched to a gene: 3. In germline, CDR1 is LNHDA, CDR2 SQIVND (reference sequence). This CDR3 region has 14 residues. The CDR3: CASRDRGANQPQHF. The DNA of the CDR3 is TGTGCCAGTAGGGACAGGGGAGCCAATCAGCCCCAGCATTTT.

J is TRBJ1-6 and V is TRBV6-6; D possibly corresponds to TRBD1 (5 bases). Trimming took off 7 bases at V and 10 bases at J, with 17 bases between the two ends. There are 14 residues in the CDR3. Germline lookup yields CDR1 MNHNY and CDR2 SVGAGI (reference sequence). Written as DNA, the CDR3 is TGTGCCAGCAACGAAGGCAGGGTCTGGTCACCCCTCCACTTT. Translating it yields CASNEGRVWSPLHF.

The chain links TRBV6-6 to TRBJ1-1, with D unclear. The CDR3 totals 12 residues. The V end lost 2 bases, the J end lost 11 bases, and 12 bases lay between the germline ends. Germline lookup yields CDR1 MNHNY and CDR2 SVGAGI (reference sequence). The CDR3 loop reads CASSYIVGEAFF. The CDR3 region has the DNA TGTGCCAGCAGTTACATTGTCGGGGAGGCTTTCTTT.

This rearrangement joins TRBV27 to TRBJ2-3, with D unresolved. CDR3 length equals 12 residues. CDR1 is MNHEY and CDR2 is SMNVEV in the germline V gene (reference sequence). With 2 bases removed from V and 8 bases from J, the gap between germline ends came to 8 bases. CDR3 residues: CASSLSAGTQYF. The CDR3 DNA reads as TGTGCCAGCAGTTTAAGCGCCGGTACGCAGTATTTT.

This chain uses TRBV7-9 with TRBJ1-4; possibly TRBD1 for D (5 bases). The CDR3 is 15 residues long. V was cut by 5 bases and J by 5 bases, with 15 bases left in between. CDR1 and CDR2 (germline): SEHNR, FQNEAQ (reference sequence). CDR3 residues: CASSMSAGRNEKLFF. For the CDR3, the DNA is TGTGCCAGCAGCATGTCGGCAGGGCGGAATGAAAAACTGTTTTTT.